Shown below are 10 T cell receptor beta chains from a single sample sequenced in a study of identical twins. TCRdb recomputed calls from the 5' RACE reads with MiXCR, one row per CDR3 protein. The sample lists 460,000 or so distinct CDR3 sequences, around 14% occurring once. These data were likewise used in another study, on yellow fever vaccine responses in identical twins.

Sequencing used CD4+ T cells sorted from blood. The source is a woman under 30 in good health.

Ten or more counts support this clonotype. The J gene is TRBJ2-2, the V gene TRBV6-2 or TRBV6-3; no clear D. The CDR3 consists of 13 residues. Per the germline V gene, CDR1 is MNHEY and CDR2 is SVGEGT. The ends were cut back, 5 bases at V and 0 bases at J, with 4 bases in the middle. CDR3 sequence (DNA): TGTGCCAGCAGTGCTACGAACACCGGGGAGCTGTTTTTT. This gives the protein CASSATNTGELFF.

The V call is TRBV18, the J call TRBJ2-7; 8 bases are shared with TRBD2. Germline CDR1 is KGHSH and CDR2 is LQKENI. This CDR3 spans 15 amino acids. V was pared by 2 bases and J by 2 bases, with 5 bases of the junction left unmatched. The CDR3: CASSPDPGGPYEQYF. The CDR3 bases are TGTGCCAGCTCACCAGATCCGGGAGGGCCCTACGAGCAGTACTTC.

This clonotype has a handful of counts. V and J are TRBV11-2 and TRBJ2-2; unclear D gene. Trimming removed 0 bases from V and 7 bases from J, with 9 bases in between. From germline, CDR1 is SGHAT and CDR2 FQNNGV. CDR3 length: 14 amino acids. Written as DNA, the CDR3 is TGTGCCAGCAGCTTAGAAAGGGTTGGCGGGGAGCTGTTTTTT. It translates to CASSLERVGGELFF.

This chain joins TRBV15 and TRBJ2-1; a possible D gene is TRBD2 (6 bases). Between the trimmed V and J ends, which lost 0 bases and 3 bases, there was a span of 15 bases. The germline V gene has CDR1 LNHNV and CDR2 YYDKDF (reference sequence). The CDR3 runs to 17 residues. This CDR3 is CATSRELGRGNYNEQFF. CDR3 DNA: TGTGCCACCAGCAGAGAGCTCGGTCGCGGGAACTACAATGAGCAGTTCTTC.

The chain is built from TRBV15 and TRBJ2-3; 10 bases are shared with TRBD1. The junction had 19 bases not matched to a gene; V was cut back by 4 bases and J by 6 bases. The germline V gene has CDR1 LNHNV and CDR2 YYDKDF (reference sequence). The CDR3 has 19 amino acids. The CDR3 DNA sequence: TGTGCCACCAGCACGCAGAGATGGGGACCGGGACAGGGGAGGGATACGCAGTATTTT. Translating gives CATSTQRWGPGQGRDTQYF.

This clonotype was detected a few times. As DNA, the CDR3 is TGCGCCAGCAGCCAAGTTTCCGCGCTGTACACCGGGGAGCTGTTTTTT. The encoded protein is CASSQVSALYTGELFF. The J gene is TRBJ2-2, the V gene TRBV4-1; unclear D gene. The CDR3 is made up of 16 amino acids. Trimming removed 1 base at V and 3 bases at J, with 12 bases between. Germline-derived CDR1 and CDR2 are MGHRA and YSYEKL.

A few counts support this clonotype. The chain recombines TRBV7-8 with TRBJ2-1; 12 bases are a match to TRBD2. CDR1 is SGHVS, CDR2 FQNEAQ, per germline. Germline trimming cut 3 bases from V and 12 bases from J; bases unmatched to any gene: 3. This CDR3 contains 13 residues. In DNA form, the CDR3 reads TGTGCCAGCAGCTTCGGACTAGCGGGATTGCAGTTCTTC. Its protein product is CASSFGLAGLQFF.

CDR3 sequence reads: CASSLRRETYEQYF. DNA of the CDR3: TGTGCCAGCAGCCTGCGCAGGGAAACCTACGAGCAGTACTTC. This chain joins TRBV3-1 and TRBJ2-7; the D gene is possibly TRBD1 (5 bases). The CDR3 is 14 amino acids. The germline V and J ends were trimmed by 4 bases and 2 bases, with 12 bases remaining between them. In germline, CDR1 is LGHDT, CDR2 YNNKEL (reference sequence).

This clonotype has more than one count but fewer than ten. The chain recombines TRBV11-1 with TRBJ2-6; 8 bases are shared with TRBD1. Germline trimming cut 3 bases from V and 0 bases from J; bases unmatched to any gene: 7. CDR3 size: 18 residues. CDR1 is SGHAT, CDR2 FQDESV, per germline (reference sequence). The CDR3 here is CASSLGTGSTSGANVLTF. In nucleotides, the CDR3 is TGTGCCAGCAGCTTGGGGACAGGAAGTACCTCTGGGGCCAACGTCCTGACTTTC.

V usage is TRBV3-1 and J usage is TRBJ2-1, with D perhaps being TRBD1 or TRBD2 (6 bases each). CDR3 length: 17 residues. Germline CDR1 is LGHDT and CDR2 is YNNKEL (reference sequence). With 3 bases removed from V and 7 bases from J, the gap between germline ends came to 22 bases. CDR3 sequence reads: CASSHRAARGLRNEQFF. The DNA of the CDR3 is TGTGCCAGCAGCCATCGCGCAGCACGGGGGCTTCGGAATGAGCAGTTCTTC.